What follows is one TCR beta chain and its context. What it binds is unknown. This sample is drawn from a study of shared clonotypes between healthy human individuals. Study-level information: The plates for each donor numbered three CD4 naive, three CD4 memory, two CD8 naive and one CD8 memory. Study results and caveats: Estimated richness was generally greater in naive than memory subsets. Donor clonotype sharing was expected to depend on sequencing depth.

The CDR3 has 14 residues. CDR1 MNHNS and CDR2 SASEGT come from the germline V gene. The junction had 6 bases not matched to a gene; V was cut back by 4 bases and J by 7 bases. The authors' processing: Filtering differed for immunoSEQ, which gave only junction sequences without quality scores. TCRdb keeps only in-frame clones here, not all; method: immunoSEQ multiplex PCR. The V and J calls and clone size were taken over from that table, and D and trimming were inferred from the DNA. The sample records about 1 million clones, approximately 68% being singletons. Sequencing was performed on memory CD4+ T cells sorted from blood. Subset denoted: CD45RA-negative fraction. The genes are TRBV6-1 and TRBJ2-7; 11 bases line up with TRBD2. The sequence derives from a man aged 18 to 29 in good health. The CDR3 coding sequence is TGTGCCAGCAGTGCAACTAGCGGGAGTAGGGAGCAGTACTTC. It is translated as CASSATSGSREQYF.